Listed below are T cell receptor beta chains from one sample, sequenced in a study of cytomegalovirus exposure and HLA in healthy donors. The method was immunoSEQ multiplex PCR; TCRdb's version includes in-frame clones alone and lacks a portion of them. The sample consists of about 200,000 clones, approximately 86% of them appearing once. Sequencing was done on a sample of PBMCs. These receptors were obtained from a woman in her twenties or thirties in good health and CMV-seronegative. CDR3s include the opening cysteine and the closing phenylalanine or tryptophan. Fields, in order: CDR3 protein, CDR3 DNA, V gene, clone size, CDR3 length, D gene, J gene. The D gene is left open where the match is weak. The size field is filled for only some rows; it gives once, few, many or a size class.

CDR3 protein: CASTNQGFSYNEQFF; CDR3 DNA: TGTGCCAGCACCAATCAGGGTTTCTCCTACAATGAGCAGTTCTTC; V gene: TRBV7-9; clone size: NA; CDR3 length: 15; D gene: NA; J gene: TRBJ2-1
CDR3 protein: CASSEVGGRTDTQYF; CDR3 DNA: TGTGCCAGCAGTGAAGTTGGCGGGCGTACAGATACGCAGTATTTT; V gene: TRBV2; clone size: few; CDR3 length: 15; D gene: NA; J gene: TRBJ2-3
CDR3 protein: CASSMGAGGAYEQYF; CDR3 DNA: TGCGCCAGCAGCATGGGAGCGGGGGGTGCCTACGAGCAGTACTTC; V gene: TRBV4-1; clone size: NA; CDR3 length: 15; D gene: TRBD2; J gene: TRBJ2-7
CDR3 protein: CASSTGGGETQYF; CDR3 DNA: TGTGCCAGTAGTACCGGGGGAGGCGAGACCCAGTACTTC; V gene: TRBV28; clone size: once; CDR3 length: 13; D gene: NA; J gene: TRBJ2-5
CDR3 protein: CSVADRGSTDTQYF; CDR3 DNA: TGCAGCGTTGCCGACAGGGGTAGCACAGATACGCAGTATTTT; V gene: TRBV29-1; clone size: once; CDR3 length: 14; D gene: TRBD1; J gene: TRBJ2-3
CDR3 protein: CASSFSRMSTEAFF; CDR3 DNA: TGTGCCAGCAGCTTTTCTCGAATGAGCACTGAAGCTTTCTTT; V gene: TRBV5-6; clone size: NA; CDR3 length: 14; D gene: NA; J gene: TRBJ1-1
CDR3 protein: CASSLTGPVGGAGYTF; CDR3 DNA: TGTGCCAGCAGCTTAACTGGTCCTGTAGGAGGAGCGGGCTACACCTTC; V gene: TRBV7-9; clone size: NA; CDR3 length: 16; D gene: NA; J gene: TRBJ1-2
CDR3 protein: CAWSVSPGGELFF; CDR3 DNA: TGTGCCTGGAGTGTATCGCCGGGCGGGGAGCTGTTTTTT; V gene: TRBV30; clone size: NA; CDR3 length: 13; D gene: NA; J gene: TRBJ2-2
CDR3 protein: CASSPGTSGGPDTQYF; CDR3 DNA: TGTGCCAGCAGCCCGGGGACTAGCGGGGGGCCAGATACGCAGTATTTT; V gene: TRBV9; clone size: NA; CDR3 length: 16; D gene: TRBD2; J gene: TRBJ2-3
CDR3 protein: CSVARTGNSYEQYF; CDR3 DNA: TGCAGCGTTGCTCGGACAGGGAACTCCTACGAGCAGTACTTC; V gene: TRBV29-1; clone size: NA; CDR3 length: 14; D gene: TRBD1; J gene: TRBJ2-7
CDR3 protein: CASSFTPGTGRSGANVLTF; CDR3 DNA: TGCGCCAGCAGCTTCACACCGGGGACAGGGAGATCTGGGGCCAACGTCCTGACTTTC; V gene: TRBV5-1; clone size: NA; CDR3 length: 19; D gene: TRBD1; J gene: TRBJ2-6
CDR3 protein: CASSVASGRATYNEQFF; CDR3 DNA: TGTGCCAGCAGCGTAGCTAGCGGGAGGGCCACGTACAATGAGCAGTTCTTC; V gene: TRBV9; clone size: NA; CDR3 length: 17; D gene: TRBD2; J gene: TRBJ2-1
CDR3 protein: CASSSNRGMEEKLFF; CDR3 DNA: TGTGCCAGCAGCTCAAACAGGGGGATGGAGGAAAAACTGTTTTTT; V gene: TRBV7-2; clone size: few; CDR3 length: 15; D gene: TRBD1; J gene: TRBJ1-4
CDR3 protein: CASSSRLAGGRRDTQYF; CDR3 DNA: TGTGCCAGCAGCTCGAGACTAGCGGGAGGTCGCCGGGATACGCAGTATTTT; V gene: TRBV7-2; clone size: NA; CDR3 length: 17; D gene: TRBD2; J gene: TRBJ2-3
CDR3 protein: CASSQTGSGNTIYF; CDR3 DNA: TGTGCCAGCAGCCAGACAGGGTCTGGAAACACCATATATTTT; V gene: TRBV13; clone size: NA; CDR3 length: 14; D gene: TRBD1; J gene: TRBJ1-3
CDR3 protein: CASTSTGGNTEAFF; CDR3 DNA: TGTGCCAGCACATCGACAGGGGGGAACACTGAAGCTTTCTTT; V gene: TRBV28; clone size: few; CDR3 length: 14; D gene: TRBD1; J gene: TRBJ1-1
CDR3 protein: CASSLWTGGSYGYTF; CDR3 DNA: TGTGCCAGCAGTCTTTGGACAGGGGGTAGCTATGGCTACACCTTC; V gene: TRBV28; clone size: NA; CDR3 length: 15; D gene: TRBD1; J gene: TRBJ1-2
CDR3 protein: CSASRGDEQYF; CDR3 DNA: TGCAGTGCTAGCCGCGGGGACGAGCAGTACTTC; V gene: TRBV20-1; clone size: NA; CDR3 length: 11; D gene: NA; J gene: TRBJ2-7
CDR3 protein: CASSLIVGDGETQYF; CDR3 DNA: TGTGCCAGCAGCTTAATCGTTGGAGATGGAGAGACCCAGTACTTC; V gene: TRBV7-9; clone size: NA; CDR3 length: 15; D gene: NA; J gene: TRBJ2-5
CDR3 protein: CASSPRTGAVGELFF; CDR3 DNA: TGCGCCAGCAGCCCCAGGACAGGGGCGGTCGGGGAGCTGTTTTTT; V gene: TRBV5-1; clone size: NA; CDR3 length: 15; D gene: TRBD1; J gene: TRBJ2-2
CDR3 protein: CASSQAATTPSYEQYF; CDR3 DNA: TGTGCCAGCAGCCAAGCTGCGACTACTCCCTCCTACGAGCAGTACTTC; V gene: TRBV4-2; clone size: once; CDR3 length: 16; D gene: NA; J gene: TRBJ2-7
CDR3 protein: CASSPGSREKLFF; CDR3 DNA: TGTGCCAGTAGCCCCGGGTCGAGGGAAAAACTGTTTTTT; V gene: TRBV19; clone size: once; CDR3 length: 13; D gene: NA; J gene: TRBJ1-4
CDR3 protein: CASSLGQFIEKLFF; CDR3 DNA: TGTGCCAGCAGTCTAGGACAGTTCATTGAAAAACTGTTTTTT; V gene: TRBV6-6; clone size: NA; CDR3 length: 14; D gene: NA; J gene: TRBJ1-4
CDR3 protein: CAISESRGGRVHNEQFF; CDR3 DNA: TGTGCCATCAGTGAGTCTCGAGGGGGGAGGGTCCACAATGAGCAGTTCTTC; V gene: TRBV10-3; clone size: NA; CDR3 length: 17; D gene: NA; J gene: TRBJ2-1
CDR3 protein: CATRTGPNTEAFF; CDR3 DNA: TGTGCCACCCGGACAGGGCCGAACACTGAAGCTTTCTTT; V gene: TRBV27; clone size: NA; CDR3 length: 13; D gene: TRBD1; J gene: TRBJ1-1
CDR3 protein: CASGREATGELFF; CDR3 DNA: TGTGCCAGCGGGCGGGAAGCCACCGGGGAGCTGTTTTTT; V gene: TRBV25-1; clone size: NA; CDR3 length: 13; D gene: NA; J gene: TRBJ2-2